This entry lists 11 T cell receptor beta chains sequenced from one sample in a study of blood T cell repertoires in COVID-19. Method: immunoSEQ multiplex PCR; TCRdb's copy keeps in-frame clones and lacks some. In the table there are some 150,000 clones, more than 75% of which are singletons. Sequencing was performed on peripheral blood. These receptors originate from a woman aged 45-60 years with active or convalescent COVID-19.

The CDR3 spells CASLREFNYGYTF. The CDR3, as DNA: TGTGCCAGCCTCAGGGAATTCAACTATGGCTACACCTTC. This chain connects TRBV12-3 or TRBV12-4 to TRBJ1-2; TRBD1 might be the D (5 bases). With 8 bases removed from V and 2 bases from J, the gap between germline ends came to 12 bases. The CDR3 covers 13 residues.

A single count supports this clone. The chain combines TRBV18 with TRBJ2-7, with a weak D call TRBD1 (5 bases). Germline CDR1 reads KGHSH; CDR2 reads LQKENI. V was shortened by 5 bases and J by 3 bases, with 11 bases between the two germline ends. This CDR3 is 13 amino acids long. The CDR3, as DNA: TGTGCCAGCTCAATGACGACAGACTACGAGCAGTACTTC. This encodes CASSMTTDYEQYF.

The rearrangement joins TRBV5-1 to TRBJ2-3; TRBD2 aligns across 7 bases. CDR3 size: 17 residues. V was pared by 3 bases and J by 1 base, with 11 bases of the junction left unmatched. Germline V CDR1 and CDR2: SGHRS, YFSETQ. The CDR3 DNA reads TGCGCCAGCAGCTACCCGACTAGCCGGGGGGGCACAGATACGCAGTATTTT. Residues: CASSYPTSRGGTDTQYF.

This chain joins TRBV19 and TRBJ1-1, with 7 bases identical to TRBD1. This CDR3 is built from 14 residues. The germline V gene has CDR1 LNHDA and CDR2 SQIVND (reference sequence). The V and J ends lost 8 bases and 1 base, in that order; junction bases with no gene match: 7. The CDR3 DNA reads as TGTGCCAGTTCCAACAGGGGATCGAACACTGAAGCTTTCTTT. Translation gives CASSNRGSNTEAFF.

The chain combines TRBV5-1 with TRBJ1-4; D is possibly TRBD1 (5 bases). V lost 3 bases and J 7 bases, leaving 13 bases between the germline ends. The CDR3 is made up of 14 amino acids. Looked up from germline, CDR1 is SGHRS and CDR2 is YFSETQ. The CDR3 DNA sequence: TGCGCCAGCAGCTCAGAGCTTCAGGGTGAAAAACTGTTTTTT. This encodes CASSSELQGEKLFF.

CDR3 DNA: TGTGCCAGCAGCGTTCTACAGGGGGTCGATGGCTACACCTTC. This sequence encodes CASSVLQGVDGYTF. The chain recombines TRBV7-9 with TRBJ1-2, with 8 positions matching TRBD1. V dropped 5 bases and J dropped 6; count of bases not matched to a gene: 8. Germline V gives CDR1 SEHNR, CDR2 FQNEAQ (reference sequence). This CDR3 region has 14 residues.

Only a few counts were recorded for this clone. The V and J genes are TRBV30 and TRBJ1-6, with 10 bases identical to TRBD1. J gave up 4 bases and V 3 bases, and 6 bases lay outside the gene matches. The CDR3 totals 16 residues. CDR1 is GTSNPN, CDR2 SVGIG, per germline (reference sequence). This CDR3 is CAWSDMDRGYNSPLHF. The CDR3 DNA reads as TGTGCCTGGAGCGACATGGACAGGGGGTATAATTCACCCCTCCACTTT.

The V and J genes are TRBV15 and TRBJ2-7; D is ambiguous. CDR3 length: 14 residues. The germline V and J ends were trimmed by 1 base and 0 bases, with 7 bases remaining between them. CDR1 is LNHNV and CDR2 is YYDKDF in the germline V gene (reference sequence). The CDR3 spells CATSRGLSSYEQYF. CDR3 bases: TGTGCCACCAGCAGAGGACTGAGCTCCTACGAGCAGTACTTC.

Concerning this clone: This sample includes further DNA sequences coding for the same CDR3. The genes are TRBV19 and TRBJ1-5, with 8 bases matching TRBD1. Losses at the gene ends were 4 bases for V and 2 bases for J; bases not matched to a gene: 7. The CDR3 has 16 amino acids. Germline V CDR1 and CDR2: LNHDA, SQIVND (reference sequence). The CDR3 loop reads CASSRRTGLGNQPQHF. The CDR3 region has the DNA TGTGCCAGTAGTAGGAGGACAGGGCTGGGCAATCAGCCCCAGCATTTT.

The chain carries TRBV4-1 and TRBJ2-5; a possible D gene is TRBD2 (5 bases). The V gene lost 1 base and the J gene lost 5 bases, with 11 bases spanning the gap. From germline, CDR1 is MGHRA and CDR2 YSYEKL. CDR3 length: 14 amino acids. The CDR3 region has the DNA TGCGCCAGCAGCCAAGGGACTCCCGCGGAGACCCAGTACTTC. It codes for CASSQGTPAETQYF.

The chain combines TRBV9 with TRBJ2-5, with D possibly matching TRBD1 (6 bases). The CDR3 runs 16 residues. Germline values: CDR1 SGDLS, CDR2 YYNGEE. Between the trimmed V and J ends, which lost 0 bases and 4 bases, there was a span of 16 bases. The CDR3 sequence: CASSVGSGAGIETQYF. CDR3 in DNA: TGTGCCAGCAGCGTAGGATCAGGGGCAGGGATAGAGACCCAGTACTTC.